The rows below give T cell receptor beta chains drawn from one sample of a study of Ad26.COV2.S vaccination and SARS-CoV-2 variants. Method: immunoSEQ multiplex PCR; TCRdb's copy keeps in-frame clones and lacks some. The data contain 300,000 to 400,000 clones, approximately 81% of them seen just once; the ten biggest clones take up about 3.3%. Here the sequenced sample was peripheral blood, taken in a trial of Ad26.COV2.S vaccine versus placebo. These receptors all stem from a person between 18 and 65 years old who received the Ad26.COV2.S COVID-19 vaccine or a placebo. The CDR3 runs from the conserved cysteine through the conserved F or W. Fields, in order: clone size, V gene, D gene, J gene, CDR3 length, CDR3 DNA, CDR3 protein. A D gene is named only where the DNA matches it firmly. Clone size appears in some rows only: once, few, many, or a class for an expanded clone.

abundance: .
v_gene: TRBV7-9
d_gene: .
j_gene: TRBJ2-1
len: 14
CDR3nt: TGTGCCAGCAGCTTATTGATGAGCATAAATGAGCAGTTCTTC
CDR3aa: CASSLLMSINEQFF

abundance: .
v_gene: TRBV28
d_gene: .
j_gene: TRBJ2-3
len: 16
CDR3nt: TGTGCCAGCAGTTTATCTGGTGCGGGTCTCACAGATACGCAGTATTTT
CDR3aa: CASSLSGAGLTDTQYF

abundance: .
v_gene: TRBV4-1
d_gene: TRBD1
j_gene: TRBJ1-2
len: 15
CDR3nt: TGCGCCAGCAGCCAAGGGGGTCAGGGGGGAGTTGGCTACACCTTC
CDR3aa: CASSQGGQGGVGYTF

abundance: .
v_gene: TRBV7-2
d_gene: TRBD2
j_gene: TRBJ2-5
len: 16
CDR3nt: TGTGCCAGCAGCCTATCTAGCGGGGGGGCCCAAGAGACCCAGTACTTC
CDR3aa: CASSLSSGGAQETQYF

abundance: .
v_gene: TRBV12-5
d_gene: TRBD1
j_gene: TRBJ2-5
len: 15
CDR3nt: TGTGCTAGTGGTCCCCCGGGACAGGGCGGGGAGACCCAGTACTTC
CDR3aa: CASGPPGQGGETQYF

abundance: once
v_gene: TRBV9
d_gene: TRBD1
j_gene: TRBJ1-3
len: 16
CDR3nt: TGTGCCAGCAGCCCCCACCTGGACAGGGGGCTGAACACCATATATTTT
CDR3aa: CASSPHLDRGLNTIYF

abundance: few
v_gene: TRBV7-6
d_gene: TRBD2
j_gene: TRBJ2-1
len: 15
CDR3nt: TGTGCCAGCAGCTTAGTAGCGGGAGGCGGCGATGAGCAGTTCTTC
CDR3aa: CASSLVAGGGDEQFF

abundance: .
v_gene: TRBV19
d_gene: .
j_gene: TRBJ1-2
len: 14
CDR3nt: TGTGCCAGTAGAAGGACGGGGACTGACTATGGCTACACCTTC
CDR3aa: CASRRTGTDYGYTF

abundance: .
v_gene: TRBV3-1/TRBV3-2
d_gene: .
j_gene: TRBJ2-1
len: 16
CDR3nt: TGTGCCAGCAGCCCCTTCATGGGGAGCTCCTACAATGAGCAGTTCTTC
CDR3aa: CASSPFMGSSYNEQFF

abundance: .
v_gene: TRBV5-1
d_gene: TRBD1
j_gene: TRBJ1-1
len: 17
CDR3nt: TGCGCCAGCAGCCCGAGAGCGGGGACAGGGTTAAACACTGAAGCTTTCTTT
CDR3aa: CASSPRAGTGLNTEAFF

abundance: .
v_gene: TRBV6-5
d_gene: TRBD1
j_gene: TRBJ1-5
len: 15
CDR3nt: TGTGCCAGCAGTTTGACAGGGGGGTACAATCAGCCCCAGCATTTT
CDR3aa: CASSLTGGYNQPQHF

abundance: .
v_gene: TRBV27
d_gene: .
j_gene: TRBJ1-4
len: 12
CDR3nt: TGTGCCAGCAGTTACCTTGGCGAAAAACTGTTTTTT
CDR3aa: CASSYLGEKLFF

abundance: .
v_gene: TRBV11-2
d_gene: TRBD2
j_gene: TRBJ2-3
len: 17
CDR3nt: TGTGCCAGCAAAATAGGGGCGGGGGGGCCTAGCACAGATACGCAGTATTTT
CDR3aa: CASKIGAGGPSTDTQYF

abundance: .
v_gene: TRBV28
d_gene: .
j_gene: TRBJ2-7
len: 12
CDR3nt: TGTGCCAGCAGCCCATCTCCCTACGAGCAGTACTTC
CDR3aa: CASSPSPYEQYF

abundance: .
v_gene: TRBV19
d_gene: TRBD1
j_gene: TRBJ1-1
len: 17
CDR3nt: TGTGCCAGTAGTACCCGTACCGGGACAGGGGGGAGGAGGTGGGCTTTCTTT
CDR3aa: CASSTRTGTGGRRWAFF

abundance: few
v_gene: TRBV5-6
d_gene: .
j_gene: TRBJ1-2
len: 15
CDR3nt: TGTGCCAGCAGCTTGGAATATACAGCACACTATGGCTACACCTTC
CDR3aa: CASSLEYTAHYGYTF

abundance: .
v_gene: TRBV19
d_gene: .
j_gene: TRBJ2-3
len: 16
CDR3nt: TGTGCCAGTAGTTCGCCTCCGGGACGGAGGGTAGATACGCAGTATTTT
CDR3aa: CASSSPPGRRVDTQYF

abundance: .
v_gene: TRBV27
d_gene: .
j_gene: TRBJ1-1
len: 16
CDR3nt: TGTGCCAGCAGCTTATCGGGTAAGGGACCGGGCACTGAAGCTTTCTTT
CDR3aa: CASSLSGKGPGTEAFF

abundance: .
v_gene: TRBV14
d_gene: .
j_gene: TRBJ2-5
len: 17
CDR3nt: TGTGCCAGCAGCCAAGATGTGAAGGGTGGGCTCTCGGAGACCCAGTACTTC
CDR3aa: CASSQDVKGGLSETQYF

abundance: .
v_gene: TRBV27
d_gene: .
j_gene: TRBJ1-2
len: 13
CDR3nt: TGTGCCAGCAGGCCCACAGGAAGCTATGGCTACACCTTC
CDR3aa: CASRPTGSYGYTF

abundance: .
v_gene: TRBV18
d_gene: TRBD2
j_gene: TRBJ2-7
len: 15
CDR3nt: TGTGCCAGCTCACCACCCTCTAGCGGGAGGTACGAGCAGTACTTC
CDR3aa: CASSPPSSGRYEQYF

abundance: .
v_gene: TRBV19
d_gene: TRBD1
j_gene: TRBJ1-1
len: 14
CDR3nt: TGTGCCAGTAGTCTTCGGACAGGGGTTACTGAAGCTTTCTTT
CDR3aa: CASSLRTGVTEAFF

abundance: many
v_gene: TRBV2
d_gene: .
j_gene: TRBJ2-3
len: 11
CDR3nt: TGTGCCAGCACCACGTGGGAGACGCAGTATTTT
CDR3aa: CASTTWETQYF

abundance: .
v_gene: TRBV5-6
d_gene: .
j_gene: TRBJ2-2
len: 15
CDR3nt: TGTGCCAGCAGCAGGACAGAGGCGAACACCGGGGAGCTGTTTTTT
CDR3aa: CASSRTEANTGELFF

abundance: .
v_gene: TRBV28
d_gene: TRBD1
j_gene: TRBJ1-1
len: 16
CDR3nt: TGTGCCAGCAGTACGACGGGACAGGGGACGAACACTGAAGCTTTCTTT
CDR3aa: CASSTTGQGTNTEAFF

abundance: .
v_gene: TRBV6-2/TRBV6-3
d_gene: .
j_gene: TRBJ1-2
len: 12
CDR3nt: TGTGCCAGCAGTTACTCTAACTATGGCTACACCTTC
CDR3aa: CASSYSNYGYTF

abundance: .
v_gene: TRBV2
d_gene: TRBD2
j_gene: TRBJ2-7
len: 18
CDR3nt: TGTGCCAGCAGTGAAGCCGTTTTAGCGGGGGGATCCTCCTACGAGCAGTACTTC
CDR3aa: CASSEAVLAGGSSYEQYF

abundance: .
v_gene: TRBV2
d_gene: TRBD2
j_gene: TRBJ2-2
len: 16
CDR3nt: TGTGCCAGCATGAAAAGCGGGATACGCGACACCGGGGAGCTGTTTTTT
CDR3aa: CASMKSGIRDTGELFF

abundance: .
v_gene: TRBV9
d_gene: .
j_gene: TRBJ2-5
len: 11
CDR3nt: TGTGCCAGCAGCGAGGGAATGACCCAGTACTTC
CDR3aa: CASSEGMTQYF

abundance: .
v_gene: TRBV2
d_gene: .
j_gene: TRBJ1-6
len: 14
CDR3nt: TGTGCCAGCAGGCTTCCGGGGCGGGATTCACCCCTCCACTTT
CDR3aa: CASRLPGRDSPLHF

abundance: .
v_gene: TRBV7-6
d_gene: .
j_gene: TRBJ2-1
len: 14
CDR3nt: TGTGCCAGCAGCTTGGGAGGACTTTCCAATGAGCAGTTCTTC
CDR3aa: CASSLGGLSNEQFF

abundance: .
v_gene: TRBV9
d_gene: TRBD1
j_gene: TRBJ1-1
len: 12
CDR3nt: TGTGCCAGCAGCGTAGGGACAGGATCGGCTTTCTTT
CDR3aa: CASSVGTGSAFF

abundance: .
v_gene: TRBV5-8
d_gene: .
j_gene: TRBJ1-2
len: 14
CDR3nt: TGTGCCAGCAGACGAGGGATTGGGGACTATGGCTACACCTTC
CDR3aa: CASRRGIGDYGYTF

abundance: .
v_gene: TRBV7-9
d_gene: TRBD1
j_gene: TRBJ1-2
len: 14
CDR3nt: TGTGCCAGCAGCTCGACAGGGGTGGGCTGGGGCTACACCTTC
CDR3aa: CASSSTGVGWGYTF

abundance: .
v_gene: TRBV11-2
d_gene: .
j_gene: TRBJ2-7
len: 13
CDR3nt: TGTGCCAGCAGCGTAGACAGGGAGGGCGAGCAGTACTTC
CDR3aa: CASSVDREGEQYF

abundance: .
v_gene: TRBV7-2
d_gene: .
j_gene: TRBJ2-7
len: 11
CDR3nt: TGTGCCAGCAGCTTAGAATACGAGCAGTACTTC
CDR3aa: CASSLEYEQYF

abundance: .
v_gene: TRBV14
d_gene: TRBD1
j_gene: TRBJ2-7
len: 16
CDR3nt: TGTGCCAGCAGCCAAGACCTTGGGACAGGGGACTACGAGCAGTACTTC
CDR3aa: CASSQDLGTGDYEQYF

abundance: .
v_gene: TRBV4-1
d_gene: .
j_gene: TRBJ1-2
len: 13
CDR3nt: TGCGCCAGCAGCCAGGTTACGTTCTATGGCTACACCTTC
CDR3aa: CASSQVTFYGYTF

abundance: .
v_gene: TRBV13
d_gene: TRBD2
j_gene: TRBJ2-2
len: 14
CDR3nt: TGTGCCAGCAGCGGGACTAGCGGGGGCCCACGGCTGTTTTTT
CDR3aa: CASSGTSGGPRLFF

abundance: .
v_gene: TRBV3-1/TRBV3-2
d_gene: TRBD1
j_gene: TRBJ1-2
len: 15
CDR3nt: TGTGCCAGCAGCCAACGGGACAGGGGGCGTAGTGGCTACACCTTC
CDR3aa: CASSQRDRGRSGYTF

abundance: .
v_gene: TRBV6-5
d_gene: .
j_gene: TRBJ2-7
len: 12
CDR3nt: TGTGCCACTCAGGCCCCATCCTACGAGCAGTACTTC
CDR3aa: CATQAPSYEQYF

abundance: .
v_gene: TRBV19
d_gene: .
j_gene: TRBJ1-1
len: 13
CDR3nt: TGTGCCAGTAGTGGACAGAGGAACACTGAAGCTTTCTTT
CDR3aa: CASSGQRNTEAFF

abundance: many
v_gene: TRBV5-8
d_gene: .
j_gene: TRBJ2-1
len: 14
CDR3nt: TGTGCCAGCAGCTTGAGGACTACAATTAATGAGCAGTTCTTC
CDR3aa: CASSLRTTINEQFF

abundance: .
v_gene: TRBV28
d_gene: TRBD2
j_gene: TRBJ2-5
len: 16
CDR3nt: TGTGCCAGTTCTGGGTCTTATCGGGAGGGCCGGGAGACCCAGTACTTC
CDR3aa: CASSGSYREGRETQYF

abundance: .
v_gene: TRBV29-1
d_gene: .
j_gene: TRBJ2-7
len: 11
CDR3nt: TGCAGCGTTGAAGGCACCTACGAGCAGTACTTC
CDR3aa: CSVEGTYEQYF

abundance: .
v_gene: TRBV6-5
d_gene: .
j_gene: TRBJ2-5
len: 14
CDR3nt: TGTGCCAGCAGTTATACTTCCTTAGGGGAGACCCAGTACTTC
CDR3aa: CASSYTSLGETQYF

abundance: .
v_gene: TRBV6-2/TRBV6-3
d_gene: TRBD2
j_gene: TRBJ2-2
len: 15
CDR3nt: TGTGCCAGCAGTCGAGCGGGGGGCGGGACCGGGGAGCTGTTTTTT
CDR3aa: CASSRAGGGTGELFF

abundance: .
v_gene: TRBV13
d_gene: TRBD2
j_gene: TRBJ2-2
len: 16
CDR3nt: TGTGCCAGCAGCGGACAAGCGGGGTTGAACACCGGGGAGCTGTTTTTT
CDR3aa: CASSGQAGLNTGELFF

abundance: .
v_gene: TRBV5-4
d_gene: .
j_gene: TRBJ2-1
len: 13
CDR3nt: TGTGCCGCGAGGGACCCCTTAGGAGGTGAGCAGTTCTTC
CDR3aa: CAARDPLGGEQFF

abundance: .
v_gene: TRBV15
d_gene: TRBD2
j_gene: TRBJ2-7
len: 14
CDR3nt: TGTGCCACCAGCAGAGGACTAGCGGGAGGCGAGCAGTACTTC
CDR3aa: CATSRGLAGGEQYF

abundance: .
v_gene: TRBV11-2
d_gene: TRBD2
j_gene: TRBJ2-1
len: 14
CDR3nt: TGTGCCAGCAGCTTAGGCGGGGGGGTCAATGAGCAGTTCTTC
CDR3aa: CASSLGGGVNEQFF

abundance: .
v_gene: TRBV6-2/TRBV6-3
d_gene: .
j_gene: TRBJ1-1
len: 15
CDR3nt: TGTGCCAGCAGTTACGGGGGGACTCGAGGCACTGAAGCTTTCTTT
CDR3aa: CASSYGGTRGTEAFF

abundance: .
v_gene: TRBV5-8
d_gene: .
j_gene: TRBJ2-5
len: 16
CDR3nt: TGTGCCAGCAGCTTGGCCTTCGGACGGAACCAAGAGACCCAGTACTTC
CDR3aa: CASSLAFGRNQETQYF

abundance: .
v_gene: TRBV21-1
d_gene: .
j_gene: TRBJ2-7
len: 13
CDR3nt: TGTGCCAGCACCCACCTGACTGGAATCGAGCAGTACTTC
CDR3aa: CASTHLTGIEQYF

abundance: .
v_gene: TRBV14
d_gene: .
j_gene: TRBJ2-1
len: 11
CDR3nt: TGTGCCAGCAGCCAAGGGGCAGGGTGGTTCTTC
CDR3aa: CASSQGAGWFF

abundance: medium-sized
v_gene: TRBV11-2
d_gene: .
j_gene: TRBJ2-2
len: 16
CDR3nt: TGTGCCAGCAGCTTATTATACAGGTTGGACACCGGGGAGCTGTTTTTT
CDR3aa: CASSLLYRLDTGELFF

abundance: .
v_gene: TRBV5-1
d_gene: .
j_gene: TRBJ1-2
len: 14
CDR3nt: TGCGCCAGCAGCTTGGAAACGCCTAACTATGGCTACACCTTC
CDR3aa: CASSLETPNYGYTF

abundance: .
v_gene: TRBV9
d_gene: TRBD1
j_gene: TRBJ2-5
len: 16
CDR3nt: TGTGCCAGCAGCGTGGGACGACAGGGGGCTTTAGAGACCCAGTACTTC
CDR3aa: CASSVGRQGALETQYF

abundance: .
v_gene: TRBV4-1
d_gene: TRBD2
j_gene: TRBJ2-1
len: 17
CDR3nt: TGCGCCAGCAGCCCATCACCCTCCGGGACTAGCACGAATGAGCAGTTCTTC
CDR3aa: CASSPSPSGTSTNEQFF